A single sample is the source of the 32 T cell receptor beta chains below, sequenced in a study of blood T cell repertoires in COVID-19. Produced via immunoSEQ multiplex PCR; TCRdb's table is partial and in-frame only. The sample has approximately 490,000 clones, about 88% seen once; the top ten hold 6.5% to 9.5%. The sample consisted of PBMCs or T cells enriched from blood (not recorded which). Receptor source: a woman aged 60-75 years who had recovered from COVID-19.

The rearrangement uses TRBV29-1 and TRBJ1-2; 7 positions match TRBD1. Germline CDR1 and CDR2: SQVTM and ANQGSEA. The CDR3 is made up of 13 amino acids. V shed 3 bases and J 1 base; nucleotides not matched to a gene: 2. The CDR3 loop reads CSVEGQYNYGYTF. The CDR3, as DNA: TGCAGCGTTGAGGGACAGTATAACTATGGCTACACCTTC.

This rearrangement joins TRBV6-5 to TRBJ1-2; D is perhaps TRBD1 (6 bases). The germline V gene encodes CDR1 MNHEY and CDR2 SVGAGI. V shed 5 bases and J shed 4 bases, with 11 bases lying between them. The CDR3 has 13 residues. The CDR3 sequence is CASSRQETYGYTF. The DNA of the CDR3 is TGTGCCAGCAGTCGACAGGAGACCTATGGCTACACCTTC.

This clone was observed once. This sequence joins TRBV13 and TRBJ1-2; 10 bases align to TRBD1. CDR3 length equals 15 residues. CDR1 and CDR2 (germline): PRHDT, FYEKMQ (reference sequence). Unmatched junction bases numbered 7, after V lost 5 bases and J lost 4 bases. The CDR3 is CASSHGQGETYGYTF. The DNA for the CDR3 is TGTGCCAGCAGCCATGGACAGGGGGAGACCTATGGCTACACCTTC.

The sample holds a few counts of this clone. The genes are TRBV6-4 and TRBJ2-7; 11 bases line up with TRBD2. This CDR3 contains 15 residues. V lost 6 bases, J lost 0 bases, and 4 bases stayed unmatched. Germline V gene data show CDR1 as MRHNA and CDR2 as SNTAGT. CDR3 residues: CASRQLAGASYEQYV. CDR3 sequence (DNA): TGTGCCAGCAGGCAACTAGCGGGGGCCTCCTACGAGCAGTACGTC.

V is TRBV10-3 and J is TRBJ2-1; a possible D gene is TRBD2 (6 bases). This CDR3 has 17 residues. V shed 0 bases and J shed 0 bases, with 12 bases lying between them. Germline V gene data show CDR1 as ENHRY and CDR2 as SYGVKD. The CDR3 DNA reads as TGTGCCATCAGTGAGTCCTTAGCGGTGAGCTCCTACAATGAGCAGTTCTTC. Amino acid sequence: CAISESLAVSSYNEQFF.

This clone was detected only once. CDR3 protein: CASSSQGNTEAFF. CDR3 coding DNA: TGCGCCAGCAGCTCCCAGGGAAACACTGAAGCTTTCTTT. V gene TRBV10-1 combines with J gene TRBJ1-1; possibly TRBD1 for D (5 bases). V was pared by 6 bases and J by 2 bases, with 10 bases between. This CDR3 comprises 13 residues. CDR1 and CDR2 (germline): WNHNN, SYGVQD (reference sequence).

The gene calls are TRBV11-2 and TRBJ2-6, with TRBD2 matching 7 bases. J gave up 0 bases and V 5 bases, and 10 bases lay outside the gene matches. This CDR3 spans 18 amino acids. Per the germline V gene, CDR1 is SGHAT and CDR2 is FQNNGV. CDR3 coding DNA: TGTGCCAGCAGCCCCACTTCCGGGGGGTACTCTGGGGCCAACGTCCTGACTTTC. It specifies CASSPTSGGYSGANVLTF. The whole variable domain, remainder taken from reference TRBV11-2 and TRBJ2-6, is EAGVAQSPRYKIIEKRQSVAFWCNPISGHATLYWYQQILGQGPKLLIQFQNNGVVDDSQLPKDRFSAERLKGVDSTLKIQPAKLEDSAVYLCASSPTSGGYSGANVLTFGAGSRLTVL.

The genes are TRBV11-2 and TRBJ2-5; 13 bases agree with TRBD2. CDR3 length equals 17 residues. V lost 2 bases, J lost 2 bases, and 5 bases stayed unmatched. In germline, CDR1 is SGHAT, CDR2 FQNNGV. This chain's CDR3 is CASSLTGLAGDQETQYF. CDR3 in DNA: TGTGCCAGCAGCTTAACCGGACTAGCGGGGGATCAAGAGACCCAGTACTTC.

The V call is TRBV11-2, the J call TRBJ2-5, with D maybe TRBD1 (5 bases). Trimming stripped 3 bases from V and 2 bases from J, with 13 bases between. The CDR3 has 15 amino acids. Germline loops: CDR1 SGHAT, CDR2 FQNNGV. The CDR3 coding sequence is TGTGCCAGCAGCTTTAGCAGGGTTCGGCAAGAGACCCAGTACTTC. Its protein is CASSFSRVRQETQYF.

The chain has TRBV7-8 and TRBJ2-7, with 9 bases aligning to TRBD1. The CDR3 totals 13 residues. V gave up 6 bases and J gave up 2 bases; unmatched junction bases: 2. Germline assignment: CDR1 SGHVS and CDR2 FQNEAQ. CDR3 region: CASSRQGAYEQYF. In DNA, the CDR3 is TGTGCCAGCAGTCGACAGGGGGCCTACGAGCAGTACTTC.

This sequence joins TRBV23-1 and TRBJ1-1; perhaps TRBD1 as D (6 bases). TRBV23-1 is reported as an ORF; its role is uncertain. V gave up 4 bases and J gave up 4 bases, with 16 bases separating them. This CDR3 has 15 amino acids. The CDR3 DNA follows: TGCGCCAGCAGTCCCTCGGACAGTCGTGTCACTGAAGCTTTCTTT. The encoded protein is CASSPSDSRVTEAFF.

This chain joins TRBV7-2 and TRBJ2-1; 8 bases are shared with TRBD1. The CDR3 is 16 amino acids. J lost 3 bases, V lost 5 bases, and 9 bases had no gene match. In germline, CDR1 is SGHTA, CDR2 FQGNSA. In DNA form, the CDR3 reads TGTGCCAGCAGCATGACGGGACAGGAAAACTACAATGAGCAGTTCTTC. Its protein is CASSMTGQENYNEQFF.

The chain has TRBV6-5 and TRBJ1-1; 7 bases match TRBD1. V was pared by 7 bases and J by 4 bases, with 9 bases of the junction left unmatched. Looked up from germline, CDR1 is MNHEY and CDR2 is SVGAGI. The CDR3 is 14 residues long. Here the CDR3 reads CASIKEAGGTEAFF. The CDR3 bases are TGTGCCAGCATCAAGGAGGCAGGGGGCACTGAAGCTTTCTTT.

Only one count was recorded for this clone. This chain links TRBV4-2 with TRBJ2-3; 10 bases are a match to TRBD2. The V gene's germline CDR1 is LGHNA and CDR2 YNFKEQ. The CDR3 is made up of 22 amino acids. With V trimmed by 1 base and J by 0 bases, 19 bases remained unmatched. The CDR3 sequence is CASSQAPLAGARDLTSTDTQYF. The CDR3 nucleotides read TGTGCCAGCAGCCAAGCCCCTCTAGCGGGGGCTAGGGACCTTACTAGCACAGATACGCAGTATTTT.

The chain is built from TRBV11-2 and TRBJ1-3; no reliable D call. This CDR3 contains 14 residues. The V end was cut by 3 bases, the J end by 0 bases, with 6 bases between. Germline lookup yields CDR1 SGHAT and CDR2 FQNNGV. CDR3 region: CASSFRYSGNTIYF. For the CDR3, the DNA is TGTGCCAGCAGCTTCCGGTACTCTGGAAACACCATATATTTT.

This clone was recorded once. The V call is TRBV10-2, the J call TRBJ1-2; 7 bases are a match to TRBD1. The CDR3 length is 13 residues. Trimming removed 6 bases from V and 2 bases from J; junction bases left unmatched: 3. Germline loops: CDR1 WSHSY, CDR2 SAAADI. The DNA for the CDR3 is TGCGCCAGCAGCACAGGGGTAAACTATGGCTACACCTTC. Translation gives CASSTGVNYGYTF.

The V call is TRBV12-3 or TRBV12-4, the J call TRBJ2-2; D gene ambiguous. The CDR3 is 13 amino acids. V was cut by 1 base and J by 4 bases, with 4 bases left in between. As DNA, the CDR3 is TGTGCCAGCAGTTTAGTCTTCACCGGGGAGCTGTTTTTT. This gives the protein CASSLVFTGELFF.

This sequence joins TRBV6-5 and TRBJ1-5; TRBD1 aligns across 7 bases. Germline CDR1 and CDR2: MNHEY and SVGAGI. The CDR3 spans 14 residues. The V gene end was trimmed by 6 bases and the J gene end by 3 bases; junction bases not matched to a gene: 5. Here the CDR3 DNA reads TGTGCCAGCAGGCGGGACAGCTCCAATCAGCCCCAGCATTTT. Protein sequence: CASRRDSSNQPQHF.

The V gene is TRBV5-1, the J gene TRBJ2-6, with TRBD1 matching over 10 bases. The V segment lost 0 bases and the J segment 0 bases; nucleotides outside the gene matches: 6. Germline CDR1 and CDR2: SGHRS and YFSETQ. The CDR3 covers 19 residues. CDR3 loop: CASSLAWDRGSSGANVLTF. The CDR3 DNA reads as TGCGCCAGCAGCTTGGCCTGGGACAGGGGAAGCTCTGGGGCCAACGTCCTGACTTTC.

This chain connects TRBV5-8 to TRBJ1-6; 12 bases line up with TRBD1. This CDR3 contains 15 residues. With V trimmed by 4 bases and J by 7 bases, 3 bases remained unmatched. Germline values: CDR1 SGHTS, CDR2 YDEGEE. CDR3 amino acids: CASSTGQGANSPLHF. The CDR3 bases are TGTGCCAGCAGCACGGGACAGGGGGCCAATTCACCCCTCCACTTT.

This clone showed up just a few times. The junction departs from the called germline gene at one end, perhaps through a read error. V usage is TRBV6-1 and J usage is TRBJ2-5; 9 bases align to TRBD2. CDR3 length: 16 residues. CDR1 and CDR2 (germline): MNHNS, SASEGT. CDR3 amino acids: CASSEAVAGAQGTQYF. CDR3 in DNA: TGTGCCAGCAGTGAAGCGGTAGCGGGGGCCCAAGGGACCCAGTACTTC.

This clone showed up just a few times. The chain recombines TRBV28 with TRBJ1-3; the D is unclear. The germline CDR1 and CDR2 sequences are MDHEN and SYDVKM. Trimming stripped 6 bases from V and 0 bases from J, with 15 bases between. The CDR3 is 16 residues long. The CDR3 region has the DNA TGTGCCAGCAGCCCTTTGGGCTTCTTCTCTGGAAACACCATATATTTT. Its protein product is CASSPLGFFSGNTIYF.

V and J are TRBV7-2 and TRBJ1-3; the match to TRBD1 covers 7 bases. Germline V gene data show CDR1 as SGHTA and CDR2 as FQGNSA. Trimming removed 5 bases from V and 0 bases from J; junction bases left unmatched: 10. The CDR3 has 17 amino acids. CDR3 loop: CASSPPGTAASGNTIYF. Written as DNA, the CDR3 is TGTGCCAGCAGCCCACCCGGGACAGCAGCCTCTGGAAACACCATATATTTT.

The chain recombines TRBV12-3 or TRBV12-4 with TRBJ1-2; D is perhaps TRBD1 (6 bases). This CDR3 is 12 amino acids long. V gave up 11 bases and J gave up 7 bases, with 17 bases separating them. CDR3 protein: CAFQGSDGGYTF. As DNA, the CDR3 is TGTGCCTTCCAGGGGTCGGATGGTGGCTACACCTTC.

The genes are TRBV18 and TRBJ1-2; weak D call: TRBD1 (6 bases). V was cut by 6 bases and J by 2 bases, with 13 bases left in between. Germline CDR1 and CDR2: KGHSH and LQKENI. The CDR3 sequence is 14 residues long. CDR3 coding DNA: TGTGCCAGCTCCCAGGGACACCAGAACTATGGCTACACCTTC. This codes for CASSQGHQNYGYTF.

The rearrangement joins TRBV6-1 to TRBJ1-1; a weak D match, TRBD1 (5 bases). Trimming pared 2 bases from V and 8 bases from J, leaving 12 bases between. This CDR3 is 13 amino acids long. Germline CDR1 MNHNS, CDR2 SASEGT. As DNA, the CDR3 is TGTGCCAGCAGTGAAAGACAGACGTTAGAAGCTTTCTTT. It yields the protein CASSERQTLEAFF.

V and J are TRBV7-2 and TRBJ2-7, with 10 bases identical to TRBD1. Germline CDR1 reads SGHTA; CDR2 reads FQGNSA. V was clipped by 5 bases and J by 5 bases; unmatched bases: 6. The CDR3 is 14 residues long. The CDR3 spells CASSTTGGRNEQYV. As DNA, the CDR3 is TGTGCCAGCAGCACGACAGGGGGCCGAAACGAGCAGTACGTC.

The DNA of the CDR3 is TGTGCCAGCAGCTTAAGGACTAGTCCGGGGGCGGATACGCAGTATTTT. Translation: CASSLRTSPGADTQYF. The rearrangement uses TRBV11-3 and TRBJ2-3; D might be TRBD2 (7 bases). CDR1 and CDR2 (germline): SGHNT, YENEEA. V was clipped by 2 bases and J by 6 bases, with 18 bases between them. The CDR3 has 16 residues.

J is TRBJ2-5 and V is TRBV5-6, with a possible D match to TRBD2 (6 bases). Germline loops: CDR1 SGHDT, CDR2 YYEEEE. V lost 4 bases and J 6 bases, leaving 19 bases between the germline ends. This CDR3 comprises 15 residues. The DNA for the CDR3 is TGTGCCAGCAGCCCTCCGGGGGACCTCCGGAAGACCCAGTACTTC. It specifies CASSPPGDLRKTQYF.

The chain couples TRBV20-1 to TRBJ1-5; D not certain. This CDR3 comprises 13 residues. The V end was cut by 3 bases, the J end by 0 bases, with 6 bases between. Germline V gene lookup returns CDR1 DFQATT and CDR2 SNEGSKA (reference sequence). CDR3 bases: TGCAGTGCTAGTCTTCTTAGCAATCAGCCCCAGCATTTT. This gives the protein CSASLLSNQPQHF.

The rearrangement joins TRBV12-5 to TRBJ1-1, with 8 positions matching TRBD1. J lost 4 bases, V lost 2 bases, and 3 bases had no gene match. The CDR3 sequence is 14 residues long. The germline CDR1 and CDR2 sequences are LGHNT and FRNRAP. The CDR3: CASGLTGGITEAFF. CDR3 coding DNA: TGTGCTAGTGGTTTGACAGGGGGGATCACTGAAGCTTTCTTT.

This chain connects TRBV2 to TRBJ2-3, with 7 bases matching TRBD1. Germline trimming cut 5 bases from V and 7 bases from J; bases unmatched to any gene: 18. There are 17 residues in the CDR3. Germline V lookup: CDR1 SNHLY, CDR2 FYNNEI. CDR3 nucleotide sequence: TGTGCCAGCAGTCAGTGGACAACAGGGGCGCAGTCTCATACGCAGTATTTT. It codes for CASSQWTTGAQSHTQYF.